This TCR beta chain comes out of a study of post-analysis software for immune sequencing data. Across the whole study: In terms of disease course, relapsing-remitting, secondary progressive and progressive-relapsing multiple sclerosis were included. Notes on the study in general: Controls significantly exceeded multiple sclerosis patients in normalized Chao1 diversity. Roughly 5 TRBV segments (TRBV5-6, TRBV5-1 and TRBV20-1 among them) occurred more frequently in patients than in controls. Strong co-clustering by F measure was evident for samples that had been prepared in the same batch.

Unique molecular identifiers had been added to the TCR beta cDNA libraries. Researchers reported some 500,000 cDNA molecules coming from around 1 to 10 million T cells. One entry per CDR3 protein, called by TCRdb with MiXCR from the PCR reads. The data contain about 560,000 distinct CDR3 sequences, about 44% of them singletons. Germline CDR1 MNHEY, CDR2 SMNVEV (reference sequence). The CDR3 contains 13 residues. The ends were cut back, 3 bases at V and 5 bases at J, with 8 bases in the middle. About this clonotype: No antigen is known for it.

This chain uses TRBV27 with TRBJ2-1; D ambiguous. This sequence was found in a girl aged 10 to 17 with multiple sclerosis. Sequenced material: blood. The CDR3 protein is CASSFRPDNEQFF. The CDR3, as DNA: TGTGCCAGCAGTTTTAGGCCGGACAATGAGCAGTTCTTC.